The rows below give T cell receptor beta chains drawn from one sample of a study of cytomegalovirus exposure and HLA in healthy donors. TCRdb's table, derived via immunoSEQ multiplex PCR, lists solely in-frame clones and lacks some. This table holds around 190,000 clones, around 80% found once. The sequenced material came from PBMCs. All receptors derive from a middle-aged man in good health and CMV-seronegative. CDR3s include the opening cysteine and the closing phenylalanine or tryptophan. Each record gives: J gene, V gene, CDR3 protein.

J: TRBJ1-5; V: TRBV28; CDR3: CASRPSTQPQHF
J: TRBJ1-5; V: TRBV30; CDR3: CAWSPQGNQPQHF
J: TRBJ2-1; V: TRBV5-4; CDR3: CASSLAAGSGNNEQFF
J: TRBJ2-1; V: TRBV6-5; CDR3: CASSYHTGYNEQFF
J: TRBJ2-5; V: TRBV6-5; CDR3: CASRTRDRGSETQYF
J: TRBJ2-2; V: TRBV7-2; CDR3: CASSLGTMNTGELFF
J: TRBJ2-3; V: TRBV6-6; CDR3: CASRQRGITDTQYF
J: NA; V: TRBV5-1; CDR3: CASSIDRVYEQYF
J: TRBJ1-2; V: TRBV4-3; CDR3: CASSPPGGLLGYTF
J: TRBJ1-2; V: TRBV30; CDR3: CAWHRNYGYTF
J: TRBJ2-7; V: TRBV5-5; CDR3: CASGQVGWDRTYYEQYF
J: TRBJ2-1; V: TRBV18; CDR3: CASSPDSSYNEQFF
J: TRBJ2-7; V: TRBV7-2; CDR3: CASSPSQRKQYF
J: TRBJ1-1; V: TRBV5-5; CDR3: CASSYRLTEHMNTEAFF
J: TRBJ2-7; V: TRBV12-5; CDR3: CASGLEGAFEQYF
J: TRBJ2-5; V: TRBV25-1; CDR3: CASSDASGQETQYF
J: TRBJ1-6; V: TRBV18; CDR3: CASSPPWEGYSPLHF
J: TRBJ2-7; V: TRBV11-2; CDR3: CASSPTLRITGEQYF
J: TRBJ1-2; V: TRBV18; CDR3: CASSPRQGFEGYTF
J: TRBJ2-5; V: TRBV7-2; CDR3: CASSLVSQGLETQYF
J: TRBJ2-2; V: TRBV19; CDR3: CASSADRGRATGELFF
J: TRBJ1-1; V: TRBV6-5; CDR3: CASSPPTGGTEAFF
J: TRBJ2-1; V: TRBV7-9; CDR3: CASRAGENNEQFF
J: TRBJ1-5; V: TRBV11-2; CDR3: CASSSRTGNNQPQHF
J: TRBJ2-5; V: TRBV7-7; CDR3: CASSSEGTGEPLQETQYF
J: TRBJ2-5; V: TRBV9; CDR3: CASSVWTGGETQYF
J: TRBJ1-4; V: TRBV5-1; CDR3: CASSLGGATNEKLFF
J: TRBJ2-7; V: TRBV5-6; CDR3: CASSLTAYEQYF
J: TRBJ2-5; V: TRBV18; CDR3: CASSRTERVETQYF
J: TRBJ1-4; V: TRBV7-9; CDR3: CASRTAPGATNEKLFF
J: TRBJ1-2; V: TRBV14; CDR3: CASSHLTGKGYGYTF
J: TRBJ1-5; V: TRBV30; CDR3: CAWSIGGTGNQPQHF
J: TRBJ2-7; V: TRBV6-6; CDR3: CASSYRDRGHEQYF
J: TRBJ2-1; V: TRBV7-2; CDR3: CASSWGLAETNEQFF
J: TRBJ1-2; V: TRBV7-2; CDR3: CASSLDRTAREVGMKGYTF
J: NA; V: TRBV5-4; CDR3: CASSSRKGTPNYEQYF
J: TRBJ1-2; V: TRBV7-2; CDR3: CASSQRGFEGGYTF
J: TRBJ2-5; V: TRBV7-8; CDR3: CASSSRLPGLKSQETQYF